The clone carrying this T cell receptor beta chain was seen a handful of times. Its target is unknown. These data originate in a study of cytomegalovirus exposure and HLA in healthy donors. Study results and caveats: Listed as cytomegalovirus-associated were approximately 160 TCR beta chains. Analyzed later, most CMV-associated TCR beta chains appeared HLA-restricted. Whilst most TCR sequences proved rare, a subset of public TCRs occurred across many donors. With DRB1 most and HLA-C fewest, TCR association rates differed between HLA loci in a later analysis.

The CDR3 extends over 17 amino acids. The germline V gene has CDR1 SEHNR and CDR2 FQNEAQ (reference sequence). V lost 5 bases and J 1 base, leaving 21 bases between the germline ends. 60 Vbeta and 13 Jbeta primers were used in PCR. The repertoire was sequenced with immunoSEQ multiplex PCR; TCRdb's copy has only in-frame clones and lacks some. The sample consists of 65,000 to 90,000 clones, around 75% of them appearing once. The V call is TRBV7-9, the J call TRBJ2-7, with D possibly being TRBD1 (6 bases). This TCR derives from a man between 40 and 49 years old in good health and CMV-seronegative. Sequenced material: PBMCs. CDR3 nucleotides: TGTGCCAGCAGCAAAGTCCCTACAGGGCAGGAGTCCTACGAGCAGTACTTC. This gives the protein CASSKVPTGQESYEQYF.